The 10 T cell receptor beta chains below were found in one sample sequenced in a study of early T cells in non-severe SARS-CoV-2 infection. TCRdb recomputed calls from the 5' RACE reads with MiXCR, one row per CDR3 protein. Of tens of thousands of distinct CDR3 sequences detected, around 10% appear once; the ten largest clones hold about 10%. The sequencing sample was made of whole blood. The receptors come from an adult who was a healthcare worker with PCR-confirmed SARS-CoV-2 infection or an uninfected control (not recorded which).

Ten or more counts support this clonotype. This sequence joins TRBV20-1 and TRBJ1-5; D not certain. V dropped 1 base and J dropped 4 bases, with 5 bases sitting between them. Germline assignment: CDR1 DFQATT and CDR2 SNEGSKA (reference sequence). The CDR3 runs to 12 residues. The CDR3: CSARAPNQPQHF. In DNA form, the CDR3 reads TGCAGTGCTAGAGCACCGAATCAGCCCCAGCATTTT.

In this sample, this clonotype turned up a few times. This chain uses TRBV12-3 or TRBV12-4 with TRBJ2-7; D tentatively reads TRBD1 or TRBD2 (5 bases each). This CDR3 region has 16 residues. The ends were cut back, 6 bases at V and 5 bases at J, with 23 bases in the middle. The CDR3: CASRADRGGRVNEQYF. CDR3 sequence (DNA): TGTGCCAGCAGAGCCGATCGGGGCGGGCGGGTCAACGAGCAGTACTTC.

This clonotype was picked up a small number of times. The chain carries TRBV11-2 and TRBJ1-2, with 7 bases that match TRBD1. Germline V lookup: CDR1 SGHAT, CDR2 FQNNGV. CDR3 length equals 13 residues. Trimming took 5 bases from V and 4 from J; bases not matched to a gene: 4. The CDR3: CASSPGQIYGYTF. In DNA, the CDR3 is TGTGCCAGCAGCCCGGGACAGATCTATGGCTACACCTTC. Together with reference TRBV11-2 and TRBJ1-2, the CDR3 gives the full variable domain: EAGVAQSPRYKIIEKRQSVAFWCNPISGHATLYWYQQILGQGPKLLIQFQNNGVVDDSQLPKDRFSAERLKGVDSTLKIQPAKLEDSAVYLCASSPGQIYGYTFGSGTRLTVV.

The chain employs TRBV28 and TRBJ2-3, with 10 bases that match TRBD1. J gave up 3 bases and V 7 bases, and 10 bases lay outside the gene matches. The germline CDR1 and CDR2 sequences are MDHEN and SYDVKM. The CDR3 loop spans 16 amino acids. CDR3 nucleotide sequence: TGTGCCAGCATTGACGGGGACAGGGGTACAACAGATACGCAGTATTTT. This codes for CASIDGDRGTTDTQYF.

The chain links TRBV28 to TRBJ2-7; either TRBD1 or TRBD2 may fit D (5 bases each). Germline V lookup: CDR1 MDHEN, CDR2 SYDVKM. The length of the CDR3 is 15 residues. V dropped 3 bases and J dropped 0 bases, with 12 bases sitting between them. CDR3 residues: CASSFPGAHSYEQYF. CDR3 DNA sequence: TGTGCCAGCAGTTTTCCCGGGGCCCACTCCTACGAGCAGTACTTC.

The gene calls are TRBV7-6 and TRBJ2-2; TRBD1 matches at 7 bases. The germline V gene encodes CDR1 SGHVS and CDR2 FNYEAQ. CDR3 length: 14 amino acids. The junction had 3 bases not matched to a gene; V was cut back by 4 bases and J by 4 bases. The CDR3 bases are TGTGCCAGCAGCTCTCGGACAGGCACCGGGGAGCTGTTTTTT. Its translation: CASSSRTGTGELFF.

V is TRBV28 and J is TRBJ2-7; perhaps TRBD2 as D (6 bases). Trimming removed 4 bases at V and 3 bases at J, with 13 bases between. Germline V lookup: CDR1 MDHEN, CDR2 SYDVKM. The CDR3 has 14 amino acids. The CDR3 DNA is TGTGCCAGCAGTTCGGGACTGACGGTCTACGAGCAGTACTTC. This gives the protein CASSSGLTVYEQYF.

This clonotype was seen a handful of times. The rearrangement links TRBV5-1 to TRBJ2-1, with TRBD1 identical over 8 bases. V dropped 4 bases and J dropped 8; count of bases not matched to a gene: 11. Germline-derived CDR1 and CDR2 are SGHRS and YFSETQ. CDR3 size: 15 residues. The DNA for the CDR3 is TGCGCCAGCAGCCCCGGGACAGGTGTTTTGGATGAGCAGTTCTTC. Its translation: CASSPGTGVLDEQFF.

This clonotype was counted at least ten times. V gene TRBV5-1 combines with J gene TRBJ2-7, with 7 bases fitting TRBD1. The CDR3 totals 12 residues. CDR1 and CDR2 from the germline V gene are SGHRS and YFSETQ. With 3 bases clipped from V and 5 bases from J, the junction kept 2 bases outside the gene matches. CDR3 in amino acids: CASSSQGNEQYF. CDR3 sequence (DNA): TGCGCCAGCAGCTCACAGGGGAACGAGCAGTACTTC.

This clonotype was detected only a few times. V is TRBV7-6 and J is TRBJ2-1; 7 nucleotides match TRBD2. Germline-derived CDR1 and CDR2 are SGHVS and FNYEAQ. The length of the CDR3 is 16 residues. J lost 3 bases, V lost 1 base, and 6 bases had no gene match. In nucleotides, the CDR3 is TGTGCCAGCAGCTTAGGGGGTAGCGGGTACTACAATGAGCAGTTCTTC. It specifies CASSLGGSGYYNEQFF.